The present entry profiles one TCR beta chain with its context. The antigen is not known. These data come from a study of post-analysis software for immune sequencing data. Study conclusions and caveats: Elevated frequency relative to controls characterized roughly 5 TRBV segments in patients, TRBV5-6, TRBV5-1 and TRBV20-1 among them. When compared against controls, multiple sclerosis patients showed significantly lower normalized Chao1 diversity.

The authors incorporated unique molecular identifiers into the TCR beta cDNA libraries. One entry per CDR3 protein results from TCRdb running MiXCR on the PCR reads. This table holds fewer than 850,000 distinct CDR3 sequences, 30% found once. In germline, CDR1 is DFQATT, CDR2 SNEGSKA (reference sequence). There are 19 residues in the CDR3. V gave up 1 base and J gave up 0 bases; unmatched junction bases: 11. The V gene is TRBV20-1, the J gene TRBJ1-5, with 11 bases identical to TRBD1. The sequenced sample consisted of blood. The sequence was collected from a girl aged 5-17 years with multiple sclerosis. This CDR3 reads CSARVVGTGGGGSNQPQHF. CDR3 nucleotide sequence: TGCAGTGCTAGAGTCGTCGGGACAGGGGGAGGGGGTAGCAATCAGCCCCAGCATTTT.